This entry lists 9 T cell receptor beta chains sequenced from one sample in a study of OX40 agonist ivuxolimab in advanced cancers. Libraries were prepared by immunoSEQ multiplex PCR; TCRdb keeps only in-frame clonotypes and omits some of them. The table lists approximately 7,000 clones, roughly 83% of them singletons. The starting material was CD4+ or CD8+ T cells sorted from blood, obtained in a trial of the OX40 agonist ivuxolimab. All receptors derive from an adult with an advanced solid tumor such as melanoma, head and neck, liver or kidney cancer.

V is TRBV27 and J is TRBJ2-2, with a weak D call TRBD2 (5 bases). The CDR3 is made up of 17 amino acids. V shed 2 bases and J shed 0 bases, with 13 bases lying between them. CDR1 is MNHEY, CDR2 SMNVEV, per germline (reference sequence). CDR3 amino acids: CASSLTSRRANTGELFF. The DNA of the CDR3 is TGTGCCAGCAGTTTAACGAGCAGGCGGGCGAACACCGGGGAGCTGTTTTTT.

The genes are TRBV6-5 and TRBJ1-2; 10 bases agree with TRBD1. This CDR3 is built from 14 residues. Trimming removed 2 bases from V and 8 bases from J; junction bases left unmatched: 5. The germline CDR1 and CDR2 sequences are MNHEY and SVGAGI. In DNA form, the CDR3 reads TGTGCCAGCAGTTACGTAGGACAGGGGGAAGGCTACACCTTC. Translation gives CASSYVGQGEGYTF.

The chain recombines TRBV4-1 with TRBJ2-7, with 7 bases aligning to TRBD1. The V gene's germline CDR1 is MGHRA and CDR2 YSYEKL. The CDR3 has 17 amino acids. V was clipped by 4 bases and J by 3 bases; unmatched bases: 15. The CDR3 coding sequence is TGCGCCAGCAGCCGCCCTGGTGCCGGGACAGAAGTCTACGAGCAGTACTTC. This codes for CASSRPGAGTEVYEQYF.

The chain combines TRBV5-1 with TRBJ2-1; 9 bases match TRBD2. Germline CDR1 and CDR2: SGHRS and YFSETQ. The CDR3 loop spans 16 amino acids. Unmatched junction bases numbered 6, after V lost 0 bases and J lost 5 bases. The DNA of the CDR3 is TGCGCCAGCAGCTTGGTGCTAGCGGGAAGAAACAATGAGCAGTTCTTC. Protein: CASSLVLAGRNNEQFF.

In this sample, this clone turned up once. This chain joins TRBV5-6 and TRBJ2-1, with 7 bases fitting TRBD2. Unmatched junction bases numbered 9, after V lost 1 base and J lost 5 bases. There are 16 residues in the CDR3. Germline values: CDR1 SGHDT, CDR2 YYEEEE. This CDR3 is CASSLSPSAGNNEQFF. The CDR3 nucleotides are TGTGCCAGCAGCTTGTCACCTTCAGCGGGGAACAATGAGCAGTTCTTC.

The chain has TRBV28 and TRBJ1-1; 9 bases line up with TRBD1. The germline CDR1 and CDR2 sequences are MDHEN and SYDVKM. After removal of 5 bases from V and 5 bases from J, the junction contained 6 bases not matched to a gene. The CDR3 loop spans 14 amino acids. CDR3 in DNA: TGTGCCAGCAGTGGAACAGGGGGCCGGACTGAAGCTTTCTTT. Its protein is CASSGTGGRTEAFF.

The rearrangement uses TRBV5-6 and TRBJ1-2, with 7 bases lining up with TRBD1. This CDR3 is built from 17 residues. CDR1 is SGHDT and CDR2 is YYEEEE in the germline V gene. The V gene end was trimmed by 2 bases and the J gene end by 2 bases; junction bases not matched to a gene: 12. CDR3 residues: CASSFRDSGLGNYGYTF. CDR3 nucleotide sequence: TGTGCCAGCAGCTTCCGGGACAGCGGTTTAGGGAACTATGGCTACACCTTC. The variable domain in full, completed from reference TRBV5-6 and TRBJ1-2, reads DAGVTQSPTHLIKTRGQQVTLRCSPKSGHDTVSWYQQALGQGPQFIFQYYEEEERQRGNFPDRFSGHQFPNYSSELNVNALLLGDSALYLCASSFRDSGLGNYGYTFGSGTRLTVV.

The chain has TRBV28 and TRBJ2-7; D may be TRBD2 (9 bases). The germline V and J ends were trimmed by 5 bases and 5 bases, with 19 bases remaining between them. The CDR3 covers 15 residues. Germline CDR1 reads MDHEN; CDR2 reads SYDVKM. CDR3 sequence (DNA): TGTGCCAGCAGTCCCAGGGGGCTAGCGGGGAACGAGCAGTACTTC. Amino acid sequence: CASSPRGLAGNEQYF.

V gene TRBV28 combines with J gene TRBJ2-7; D might be TRBD1 (6 bases). CDR1 is MDHEN, CDR2 SYDVKM, per germline. This CDR3 has 15 residues. Trimming took 5 bases from V and 3 from J, leaving 17 bases between them. This CDR3 reads CASSTVFRGGYEQYF. For the CDR3, the DNA is TGTGCCAGCAGTACTGTTTTCAGGGGCGGCTACGAGCAGTACTTC.